The 24 T cell receptor gamma chains given below trace back to one sample, sequenced in a study of Vδ1+ human thymocytes. These receptors are not linked to any known antigen. The template was reverse-transcribed extracted RNA. CDR3 amplicons came from multiplex PCR with pooled V-gene forward and constant-region reverse primers. TCRdb reprocessed the multiplex PCR reads using CATT. The sample has about 36,000 gamma-chain clones, over 20% seen once. Study results and caveats: Highly polyclonal TRG and TRD repertoires with Gaussian CDR3 length distributions appeared in thymus.

Sequencing was carried out using Vdelta1+ gamma-delta thymocytes from the thymus. Regarding subset: FACS-sorted CD3+ TCRalphabeta- TCRVdelta1+ TCRVdelta2- thymocytes. All receptors derive from a girl under three years old who had congenital heart surgery.

This clone was recorded a few times. Other nucleotide sequences from this sample produce the same CDR3. This chain connects TRGV2 to TRGJ1 or TRGJ2. Looked up from germline, CDR1 is EGSNGY and CDR2 is YDSYNSKV. CDR3 length equals 13 residues. Trimming at V came to 0 bases and at J to 7 bases, leaving 6 bases not matched to a gene. This CDR3 reads CATWDGPNYKKLF. In DNA form, the CDR3 reads TGTGCCACCTGGGACGGGCCAAACTATAAGAAACTCTTT.

This clone has only a few counts. The chain combines TRGV2 with TRGJ1 or TRGJ2. There are 14 residues in the CDR3. Germline loops: CDR1 EGSNGY, CDR2 YDSYNSKV. V lost 0 bases to trimming and J lost 7 bases; unmatched junction nucleotides: 9. The CDR3 reads CATWDGPSEYKKLF. CDR3 DNA: TGTGCCACCTGGGACGGGCCCTCGGAATATAAGAAACTCTTT.

This clone has a handful of counts. The rearrangement joins TRGV8 to TRGJ1 or TRGJ2. The germline V gene has CDR1 VENAVY and CDR2 YDSYNSRV. The CDR3 loop spans 12 amino acids. V trimming: 5 bases; J trimming: 10 bases; junction bases outside the gene matches: 11. CDR3 region: CATWANRTKKLF. Written as DNA, the CDR3 is TGTGCCACCTGGGCTAATCGGACAAAGAAACTCTTT.

J is TRGJ1 or TRGJ2 and V is TRGV2. Germline V gene lookup returns CDR1 EGSNGY and CDR2 YDSYNSKV. The CDR3 is 13 residues long. J was trimmed by 5 bases and V by 2 bases; bases with no gene match: 6. Here the CDR3 reads CATWDDLNYKKLF. CDR3 bases: TGTGCCACCTGGGACGACCTTAATTATAAGAAACTCTTT.

The sample holds many counts of this clone. This same CDR3 is encoded by further DNA sequences in the sample. The gene calls are TRGV9 and TRGJ1 or TRGJ2. The V gene's germline CDR1 is GITISATS and CDR2 ISYDGTV (reference sequence). V was pared by 2 bases and J by 10 bases, with 11 bases of the junction left unmatched. The CDR3 contains 13 residues. The CDR3: CALWEDAPRKKLF. The CDR3 DNA reads as TGTGCCTTGTGGGAGGACGCACCTCGGAAGAAACTCTTT.

The rearrangement uses TRGV9 and TRGJ1 or TRGJ2. From germline, CDR1 is GITISATS and CDR2 ISYDGTV (reference sequence). Germline trimming cut 8 bases from V and 8 bases from J; bases unmatched to any gene: 9. The CDR3 totals 11 residues. The CDR3 is CALYDPHKKLF. In DNA, the CDR3 is TGTGCCTTGTACGACCCCCATAAGAAACTCTTT.

This clone appeared a few times. In the same sample, other DNA sequences code for this CDR3. The chain couples TRGV2 to TRGJ1 or TRGJ2. CDR3 length: 13 amino acids. Losses at the gene ends were 2 bases for V and 2 bases for J; bases not matched to a gene: 3. CDR1 is EGSNGY, CDR2 YDSYNSKV, per germline. CDR3 nucleotide sequence: TGTGCCACCTGGGACGCTCATTATTATAAGAAACTCTTT. Encoded protein: CATWDAHYYKKLF.

The gene calls are TRGV5 and TRGJ1 or TRGJ2. J was trimmed by 3 bases and V by 1 base; bases with no gene match: 9. Germline CDR1 and CDR2: VINAFY and YDVSNSKD. The CDR3 totals 15 residues. The CDR3: CATWDSGPLYYKKLF. The DNA for the CDR3 is TGTGCCACCTGGGACAGTGGCCCCCTTTATTATAAGAAACTCTTT.

Worth noting for this clone: The identical CDR3 is also encoded by other nucleotide sequences in the sample. This chain links TRGV2 with TRGJ1 or TRGJ2. The germline gives CDR1 EGSNGY, CDR2 YDSYNSKV. V dropped 4 bases and J dropped 3; count of bases not matched to a gene: 9. This CDR3 contains 14 residues. This CDR3 is CATWDGPSYYKKLF. For the CDR3, the DNA is TGTGCCACCTGGGATGGACCCTCTTATTATAAGAAACTCTTT.

This clone was observed a handful of times. The chain recombines TRGV2 with TRGJ1 or TRGJ2. Germline CDR1 EGSNGY, CDR2 YDSYNSKV. The CDR3 is 14 residues long. J lost 5 bases, V lost 0 bases, and 7 bases had no gene match. The CDR3 loop is CATWDGHGNYKKLF. CDR3 DNA sequence: TGTGCCACCTGGGACGGGCATGGAAATTATAAGAAACTCTTT.

In regard to this clone: The same CDR3 also results from other DNA sequences found in this sample. The chain carries TRGV9 and TRGJ1 or TRGJ2. V was pared by 2 bases and J by 12 bases, with 7 bases of the junction left unmatched. The length of the CDR3 is 11 residues. Germline loops: CDR1 GITISATS, CDR2 ISYDGTV (reference sequence). The CDR3 coding sequence is TGTGCCTTGTGGGAGGGTCGTGGGAAACTCTTT. Residues: CALWEGRGKLF.

This clone has a handful of counts. The chain couples TRGV9 to TRGJP. The CDR3 sequence is 14 residues long. The V gene's germline CDR1 is GITISATS and CDR2 ISYDGTV (reference sequence). The V segment lost 6 bases and the J segment 7 bases; nucleotides outside the gene matches: 3. The DNA of the CDR3 is TGTGCCTTGTGGATCGAGTTGGGCAAAAAAATCAAGGTATTT. Protein: CALWIELGKKIKVF.

This clone was seen more than once but under ten times. This sample also contains other DNA sequences that code for the same CDR3. The V gene is TRGV4, the J gene TRGJ1 or TRGJ2. V dropped 0 bases and J dropped 6; count of bases not matched to a gene: 8. In germline, CDR1 is EGSTGY, CDR2 YDSYTSSV. This CDR3 spans 14 amino acids. The CDR3 protein is CATWDGPGFYKKLF. The DNA for the CDR3 is TGTGCCACCTGGGATGGGCCTGGGTTTTATAAGAAACTCTTT.

As for this clone: Within the sample, other DNA sequences also encode this same CDR3. The chain recombines TRGV8 with TRGJP2. In germline, CDR1 is VENAVY, CDR2 YDSYNSRV. The CDR3 has 14 amino acids. Germline trimming cut 1 base from V and 5 bases from J; bases unmatched to any gene: 4. The CDR3 nucleotides read TGTGCCACCTGGGATAGACGCAGTGATTGGATCAAGACGTTT. Its translation is CATWDRRSDWIKTF.

The chain combines TRGV4 with TRGJ1 or TRGJ2. This CDR3 has 14 residues. Germline V gives CDR1 EGSTGY, CDR2 YDSYTSSV. Trimming cost V 0 bases and J 4 bases; bases outside gene matches: 6. The CDR3 nucleotides are TGTGCCACCTGGGATGGGCGGGTCTATTATAAGAAACTCTTT. Encoded protein: CATWDGRVYYKKLF.

About this clone itself: Distinct nucleotide sequences in the sample also encode this CDR3. This chain joins TRGV4 and TRGJ1 or TRGJ2. The CDR3 runs to 15 residues. Looked up from germline, CDR1 is EGSTGY and CDR2 is YDSYTSSV. The ends lost 0 bases at V and 4 bases at J; junction bases unmatched: 9. CDR3 loop: CATWDGPTIYYKKLF. The CDR3 bases are TGTGCCACCTGGGATGGGCCCACCATCTATTATAAGAAACTCTTT.

In its sample, this clone is medium-sized. The same CDR3 arises from other DNA sequences in this sample as well. V gene TRGV9 combines with J gene TRGJ1 or TRGJ2. Germline CDR1 reads GITISATS; CDR2 reads ISYDGTV (reference sequence). The CDR3 runs to 12 residues. Trimming removed 5 bases from V and 0 bases from J; junction bases left unmatched: 1. Here the CDR3 DNA reads TGTGCCTTGTGGGTGAATTATTATAAGAAACTCTTT. The encoded protein is CALWVNYYKKLF.

The sample holds a few counts of this clone. This chain connects TRGV3 to TRGJ1 or TRGJ2. Trimming took 3 bases from V and 6 from J; bases not matched to a gene: 5. The CDR3 totals 12 residues. Germline V CDR1 and CDR2: VTNTFY, YDVSTARD (reference sequence). The CDR3 protein is CATWDWVYKKLF. In DNA, the CDR3 is TGTGCCACCTGGGACTGGGTTTATAAGAAACTCTTT.

This clone was observed a few times. This chain uses TRGV2 with TRGJ1 or TRGJ2. With V trimmed by 0 bases and J by 1 base, 18 bases remained unmatched. Germline CDR1 EGSNGY, CDR2 YDSYNSKV. The CDR3 extends over 19 amino acids. The CDR3 DNA reads as TGTGCCACCTGGGACGGGCCTAGCGGTAGCGGACCTAATTATTATAAGAAACTCTTT. This sequence encodes CATWDGPSGSGPNYYKKLF.

The rearrangement uses TRGV2 and TRGJ1 or TRGJ2. V gave up 4 bases and J gave up 3 bases; unmatched junction bases: 12. The CDR3 is 15 residues long. Germline lookup yields CDR1 EGSNGY and CDR2 YDSYNSKV. DNA for the CDR3: TGTGCCACCTGGGAGTCGGGCTATGGTTATTATAAGAAACTCTTT. This translates into CATWESGYGYYKKLF.

A few counts support this clone. The chain carries TRGV4 and TRGJP2. V shed 0 bases and J 0 bases; nucleotides not matched to a gene: 7. The CDR3 sequence is 17 residues long. Looked up from germline, CDR1 is EGSTGY and CDR2 is YDSYTSSV. The CDR3 loop is CATWDGPRYSSDWIKTF. Here the CDR3 DNA reads TGTGCCACCTGGGATGGGCCCCGATATAGTAGTGATTGGATCAAGACGTTT.

This clone was seen once. V and J are TRGV3 and TRGJP2. The CDR3 runs 16 residues. Trimming at V came to 2 bases and at J to 10 bases, leaving 16 bases not matched to a gene. CDR1 is VTNTFY, CDR2 YDVSTARD, per germline (reference sequence). CDR3: CATWDTPAKGGWIKTF. The CDR3 nucleotides read TGTGCCACCTGGGACACCCCCGCTAAGGGGGGTTGGATCAAGACGTTT.

This clone was found a few times. V usage is TRGV3 and J usage is TRGJ1 or TRGJ2. Germline V gene lookup returns CDR1 VTNTFY and CDR2 YDVSTARD (reference sequence). The ends lost 6 bases at V and 10 bases at J; junction bases unmatched: 9. The CDR3 consists of 11 residues. The CDR3 here is CATWSEGKKLF. The CDR3 coding sequence is TGTGCCACCTGGTCAGAGGGCAAGAAACTCTTT.

With regard to this clone: Since a much larger clone is just one base distant, this may be a read error. The identical CDR3 is also encoded by other nucleotide sequences in the sample. V gene TRGV2 combines with J gene TRGJ1 or TRGJ2. Germline CDR1 EGSNGY, CDR2 YDSYNSKV. With V trimmed by 0 bases and J by 10 bases, 3 bases remained unmatched. This CDR3 has 11 residues. CDR3: CATWDGTKKLF. For the CDR3, the DNA is TGTGCCACCTGGGACGGGACAAAGAAACTCTTT.